The 2 T cell receptor beta chains below come from one sample, sequenced in a study of post-analysis software for immune sequencing data (dated by TCRdb to about 2015). The paper's findings and limits, for the study overall: Significantly higher frequencies in patients than in controls were found for five TRBV segments, including TRBV5-6, TRBV5-1 and TRBV20-1.

Library creation used PCR. Instrument used: Illumina HiSeq 2500. To reduce PCR and sequencing biases, unique molecular identifiers were built into the TCR beta cDNA libraries. The raw public reads went through TCRdb reprocessing: fastp at Q25, MiXCR clone calling, in-frame beta chains kept. Each entry merges the rows of one CDR3 protein and shows their most common DNA and genes. Present in this sample are about 770,000 distinct CDR3 sequences, about 43% of which were seen just once. 4.9% of the sample goes to the ten largest clones. Their antigens remain unidentified. Material for sequencing was blood. The receptor set was obtained from a girl aged 5-17 years with multiple sclerosis.

Regarding this clonotype: This sequence may be a read error, since a much larger clone differs from it by one base. J is TRBJ2-5 and V is TRBV7-2; D is ambiguous. The J call may be mistaken, given a closer DNA end match to TRBJ2-4. Per germline, CDR1 SGHTA and CDR2 FQGNSA. The CDR3 sequence is 15 residues long. CDR3 DNA: TGTGCCAGCAGCTTAGCGACTCTCCCCCAAAACATTCAGTACTTC. Encoded protein: CASSLATLPQNIQYF.

This chain joins TRBV7-3 and TRBJ2-3, with 12 nucleotides matching TRBD2. From germline, CDR1 is SGHTA and CDR2 FQGTGA. The junction had 4 bases not matched to a gene; V was cut back by 0 bases and J by 6 bases. This CDR3 has 16 amino acids. This CDR3 is CASSLTLAGGRDTQYF. The CDR3 DNA follows: TGTGCCAGCAGCTTAACTCTAGCGGGAGGGCGGGATACGCAGTATTTT.